The rows below give T cell receptor beta chains drawn from one sample of a study of identical twins. TCRdb independently ran MiXCR on the 5' RACE reads; one entry per CDR3 protein. The sample holds hundreds of thousands of distinct CDR3 sequences, approximately 13% seen once. This sample was shared with a second study, whose subject was yellow fever vaccine responses in identical twins.

The sequenced sample consisted of PBMCs. All receptors come from a woman aged 18 to 35 in good health. Each CDR3 is given with its conserved first and last residue. The order of the fields is CDR3 protein, CDR3 DNA, V gene, J gene, clone size, D gene. The D gene is left open where the match is weak. Size values are once, few and many counts, or a class for expanded clones, and some rows have none.

CDR3: CASSGRTGNTGELFF
DNA: TGTGCCAGCAGCGGCCGGACAGGGAATACCGGGGAGCTGTTTTTT
V: TRBV5-1
J: TRBJ2-2
size: many
D: TRBD1

CDR3: CSARDRSLSGRRGGEQFF
DNA: TGCAGTGCTAGAGACCGGTCCCTTAGCGGGAGAAGAGGAGGTGAGCAGTTCTTC
V: TRBV20-1
J: TRBJ2-1
size: few
D: TRBD2

CDR3: CATSRLGGRATNEKLFF
DNA: TGTGCCACCAGCCGCCTGGGGGGGAGGGCAACTAATGAAAAACTGTTTTTT
V: TRBV15
J: TRBJ1-4
size: NA
D: NA

CDR3: CAISDSWEAGNQPQHF
DNA: TGTGCCATCAGTGATTCGTGGGAGGCAGGGAATCAGCCCCAGCATTTT
V: TRBV10-3
J: TRBJ1-5
size: NA
D: NA

CDR3: CASNSEGPYEQYF
DNA: TGTGCCAGCAACTCCGAAGGACCCTACGAGCAGTACTTC
V: TRBV28
J: TRBJ2-7
size: few
D: NA

CDR3: CSAREGTSGQETQYF
DNA: TGCAGTGCTAGAGAGGGGACTAGCGGTCAAGAGACCCAGTACTTC
V: TRBV20-1
J: TRBJ2-5
size: NA
D: TRBD2

CDR3: CASRVTHRYQETQYF
DNA: TGTGCCAGCAGGGTCACGCACCGATACCAAGAGACCCAGTACTTC
V: TRBV28
J: TRBJ2-5
size: NA
D: NA

CDR3: CSARGSNTEAFF
DNA: TGCAGTGCTAGAGGGTCCAACACTGAAGCTTTCTTT
V: TRBV20-1
J: TRBJ1-1
size: many
D: NA

CDR3: CSASIGTSGHNEQFF
DNA: TGCAGTGCTTCAATCGGGACTAGCGGTCACAATGAGCAGTTCTTC
V: TRBV20-1
J: TRBJ2-1
size: few
D: TRBD2

CDR3: CASSEREGLGGYTF
DNA: TGTGCCAGCAGTGAGCGCGAGGGGCTAGGTGGCTACACCTTC
V: TRBV2
J: TRBJ1-2
size: NA
D: NA

CDR3: CASSFGSAGVGYTF
DNA: TGTGCCAGCAGTTTTGGTTCAGCAGGGGTTGGCTACACCTTC
V: TRBV12-3/TRBV12-4
J: TRBJ1-2
size: few
D: NA

CDR3: CATTQGGHSPLHF
DNA: TGTGCCACTACCCAGGGAGGGCACTCACCCCTCCACTTT
V: TRBV12-3/TRBV12-4
J: TRBJ1-6
size: NA
D: NA

CDR3: CASSEDLAGLIDNEQFF
DNA: TGTGCCAGCAGTGAAGATCTAGCGGGACTCATAGACAATGAGCAGTTCTTC
V: TRBV2
J: TRBJ2-1
size: NA
D: TRBD2

CDR3: CASSLYRVQYGYTF
DNA: TGCGCCAGCAGCTTGTACCGGGTTCAGTATGGCTACACCTTC
V: TRBV5-1
J: TRBJ1-2
size: NA
D: NA

CDR3: CASRGTADNEQFF
DNA: TGTGCCAGCAGAGGGACAGCGGACAATGAGCAGTTCTTC
V: TRBV12-3/TRBV12-4
J: TRBJ2-1
size: NA
D: TRBD1

CDR3: CATEAYSYEQYF
DNA: TGTGCCACAGAAGCGTACTCCTACGAGCAGTACTTC
V: TRBV6-1
J: TRBJ2-7
size: few
D: NA

CDR3: CASTSGGLEAEETQYF
DNA: TGCGCCAGCACTAGCGGGGGCCTGGAGGCGGAAGAGACCCAGTACTTC
V: TRBV10-2
J: TRBJ2-5
size: few
D: TRBD2

CDR3: CASINNLGREWQETQYF
DNA: TGTGCCAGCATCAACAACCTGGGGCGGGAGTGGCAAGAGACCCAGTACTTC
V: TRBV21-1
J: TRBJ2-5
size: many
D: NA

CDR3: CASSLFSGLAGRNEQFF
DNA: TGTGCCAGCAGCTTATTTTCCGGGCTAGCGGGTAGGAATGAGCAGTTCTTC
V: TRBV7-3
J: TRBJ2-1
size: NA
D: TRBD2

CDR3: CSVYSGSRETQYF
DNA: TGCAGCGTTTATAGCGGGAGTCGGGAGACCCAGTACTTC
V: TRBV29-1
J: TRBJ2-5
size: NA
D: TRBD2

CDR3: CATQGGLANQPQHF
DNA: TGTGCCACCCAAGGGGGCTTAGCCAATCAGCCCCAGCATTTT
V: TRBV24-1
J: TRBJ1-5
size: many
D: TRBD1

CDR3: CASRHAGGLNEQFF
DNA: TGTGCCAGCAGACATGCTGGGGGGCTCAATGAGCAGTTCTTC
V: TRBV7-9
J: TRBJ2-1
size: NA
D: NA

CDR3: CSASQGRGNTGELFF
DNA: TGCAGTGCTAGTCAGGGCAGGGGAAACACCGGGGAGCTGTTTTTT
V: TRBV20-1
J: TRBJ2-2
size: few
D: NA

CDR3: CASPLQYSNQPQHF
DNA: TGTGCCAGCCCTCTCCAGTATAGCAATCAGCCCCAACATTTT
V: TRBV5-6
J: TRBJ1-5
size: few
D: NA

CDR3: CASSEVAGGDGYTF
DNA: TGTGCCAGCAGTGAAGTTGCGGGGGGCGACGGCTACACCTTC
V: TRBV6-1
J: TRBJ1-2
size: few
D: NA

CDR3: CATLWGIGNEQFF
DNA: TGTGCCACACTTTGGGGTATCGGGAATGAGCAGTTCTTC
V: TRBV10-3
J: TRBJ2-1
size: few
D: NA

CDR3: CASPEFYAGSSYNSPLHF
DNA: TGTGCAAGTCCCGAATTTTACGCGGGGAGCTCCTATAATTCACCCCTCCACTTT
V: TRBV12-2
J: TRBJ1-6
size: NA
D: NA

CDR3: CASREGRPTEAFF
DNA: TGTGCCAGCAGAGAAGGACGGCCCACTGAAGCTTTCTTT
V: TRBV28
J: TRBJ1-1
size: NA
D: NA

CDR3: CASSLLAAADTQYF
DNA: TGCGCCAGCAGCTTGCTTGCAGCGGCGGATACGCAGTATTTT
V: TRBV5-1
J: TRBJ2-3
size: few
D: NA

CDR3: CASSQDLTPSYNEQFF
DNA: TGTGCCAGCAGCCAAGATTTGACCCCGTCCTACAATGAGCAGTTCTTC
V: TRBV4-2
J: TRBJ2-1
size: NA
D: NA

CDR3: CASSPLGLAEVETQYF
DNA: TGTGCCAGCTCACCACTTGGACTAGCGGAAGTAGAGACCCAGTACTTC
V: TRBV18
J: TRBJ2-5
size: few
D: TRBD2

CDR3: CASSPLPREGFGELFF
DNA: TGTGCCAGCAGTCCCCTCCCGCGGGAGGGTTTCGGGGAGCTGTTTTTT
V: TRBV12-3/TRBV12-4
J: TRBJ2-2
size: few
D: TRBD2

CDR3: CASSLRGTGETQYF
DNA: TGTGCCAGCAGTTTACGGGGGACGGGTGAGACCCAGTACTTC
V: TRBV12-3/TRBV12-4
J: TRBJ2-5
size: NA
D: NA

CDR3: CASSLTEGFDSPLHF
DNA: TGTGCCAGCAGTTTAACGGAGGGTTTTGATTCACCCCTCCACTTT
V: TRBV12-3/TRBV12-4
J: TRBJ1-6
size: few
D: NA

CDR3: CASSHGLGLAGASSYNEQFF
DNA: TGCGCCAGCAGCCACGGATTGGGACTAGCGGGAGCGTCGTCCTACAATGAGCAGTTCTTC
V: TRBV5-1
J: TRBJ2-1
size: few
D: TRBD2